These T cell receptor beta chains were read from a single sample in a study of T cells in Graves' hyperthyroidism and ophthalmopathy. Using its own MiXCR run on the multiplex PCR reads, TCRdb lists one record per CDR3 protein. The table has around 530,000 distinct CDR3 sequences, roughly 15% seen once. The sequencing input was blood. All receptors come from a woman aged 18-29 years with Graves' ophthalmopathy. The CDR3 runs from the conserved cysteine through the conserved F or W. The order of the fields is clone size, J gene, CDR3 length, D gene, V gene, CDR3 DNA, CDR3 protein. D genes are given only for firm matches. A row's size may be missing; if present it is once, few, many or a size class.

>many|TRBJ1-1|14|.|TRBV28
TGTGCCAGCACCCTAGCCGGCCACGACACTGAAGCTTTCTTT
CASTLAGHDTEAFF
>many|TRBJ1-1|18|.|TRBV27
TGTGCCAGCAGTTTAACTATTCCGTGGACAGAGATAAACACTGAAGCTTTCTTT
CASSLTIPWTEINTEAFF
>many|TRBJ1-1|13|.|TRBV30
TGTGCCTGGAGTGTATCCATGAGCACTGAAGCTTTCTTT
CAWSVSMSTEAFF
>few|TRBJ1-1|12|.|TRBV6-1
TGTGCCAGCAGGTCCCCCGGGACGGAAGCTTTCTTT
CASRSPGTEAFF
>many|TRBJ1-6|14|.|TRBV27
TGTGCCAGCAGTCAGCTTCTCGGAAATTCACCCCTCCACTTT
CASSQLLGNSPLHF
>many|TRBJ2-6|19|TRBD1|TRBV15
TGTGCCACCAGCAGAGAAAGGGGACAGGCGGGCTCTGGGGCCAACGTCCTGACTTTC
CATSRERGQAGSGANVLTF
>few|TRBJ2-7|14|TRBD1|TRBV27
TGTGCCAGCAGTACCGGGACAGTAGTTTACGAGCAGTACTTC
CASSTGTVVYEQYF
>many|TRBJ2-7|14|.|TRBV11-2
TGTGCCAGCAGCTGGGGGACATTCCTCTACGAGCAGTACTTC
CASSWGTFLYEQYF
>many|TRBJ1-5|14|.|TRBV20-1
TGCAGTGCCACTGACCCCGGAGGCAATCAGCCCCAGCATTTT
CSATDPGGNQPQHF
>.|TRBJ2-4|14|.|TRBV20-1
TGCAGCCTTAGCAGTGGGGAGGCCAAAAACATTCAGTACTTC
CSLSSGEAKNIQYF
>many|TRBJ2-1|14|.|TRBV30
TGTGCCTGGAGTGTAGGGGGATTATACAATGAGCAGTTCTTC
CAWSVGGLYNEQFF
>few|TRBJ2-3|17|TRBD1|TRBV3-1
TGTGCCAGCAGCCCCCGGGCAGGGGGTGTCCTCACAGATACGCAGTATTTT
CASSPRAGGVLTDTQYF
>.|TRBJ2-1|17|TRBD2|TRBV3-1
TGTGCCAGCAGCCAAGATTCGCGGGGGGGCCATTCCAATGAGCAGTTCTTC
CASSQDSRGGHSNEQFF
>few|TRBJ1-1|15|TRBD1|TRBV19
TGTGCCACTTCAGTCGGGACAGGGGCTTACACTGAAGCTTTCTTT
CATSVGTGAYTEAFF
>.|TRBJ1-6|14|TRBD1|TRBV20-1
TGCAGTGCTAGACTAGGGACAGGGATATCACCCCTCCACTTT
CSARLGTGISPLHF
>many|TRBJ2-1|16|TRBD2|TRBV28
TGTGCCAGCAGTTTGGTAACTAGCGGGAGGTACAATGAGCAGTTCTTC
CASSLVTSGRYNEQFF
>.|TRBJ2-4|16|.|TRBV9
TGTGCCAGCAGCCCCAGCGGATTACTAGCCAAAAACATTCAGTACTTC
CASSPSGLLAKNIQYF
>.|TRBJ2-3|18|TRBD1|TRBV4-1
TGCGCCAGCAGCCAAGCGCCGGGACAGGGAAAAGGCACAGATACGCAGTATTTT
CASSQAPGQGKGTDTQYF
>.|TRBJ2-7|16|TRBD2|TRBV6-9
TGTGCCAGCAGTTACGGGGGCGGGAGGGCCGTTGACGAGCAGTACTTC
CASSYGGGRAVDEQYF
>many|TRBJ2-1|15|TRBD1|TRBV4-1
TGCGCCAGCAGCCAGGAGGGGACAGGGTGGGATGAGCAGTTCTTC
CASSQEGTGWDEQFF
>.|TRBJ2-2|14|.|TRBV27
TGTGCCAGCAGTTTGTCTGAGAACACCGGGGAGCTGTTTTTT
CASSLSENTGELFF
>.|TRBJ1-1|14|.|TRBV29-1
TGCAGCGTGTCCAGAGGGCGGGCAAGAACTGAAGCTTTCTTT
CSVSRGRARTEAFF
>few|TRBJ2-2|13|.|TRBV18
TGTGCCAGCTCACCACCGTCGGCCGCGGAGCTGTTTTTT
CASSPPSAAELFF
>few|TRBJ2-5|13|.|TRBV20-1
TGCAGTGCCAGCTGGGGGGCTGGTGAGACCCAGTACTTC
CSASWGAGETQYF
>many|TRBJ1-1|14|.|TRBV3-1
TGTGCCAGCAGCCAGGATTACAGGAACACTGAAGCTTTCTTT
CASSQDYRNTEAFF
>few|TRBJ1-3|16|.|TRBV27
TGTGCCAGCAGTCACCGGGTCAGCCGCTCTGGAAACACCATATATTTT
CASSHRVSRSGNTIYF
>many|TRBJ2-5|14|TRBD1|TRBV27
TGTGCCAGCAGTTTATCGACAGGGTTAGAGACCCAGTACTTC
CASSLSTGLETQYF
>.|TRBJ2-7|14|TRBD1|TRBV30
TGTGCCTGGAGTGCGGGGACAGGGAACGACGAGCAGTACTTC
CAWSAGTGNDEQYF
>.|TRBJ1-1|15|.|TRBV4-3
TGCGCCAGCAGTCCCTCCGACAGGAAGAACACTGAAGCTTTCTTT
CASSPSDRKNTEAFF
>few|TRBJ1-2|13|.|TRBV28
TGTGCCAGCAGTTTGTACAGGGTCCAAGGCTACACCTTC
CASSLYRVQGYTF
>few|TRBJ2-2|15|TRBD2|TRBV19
TGTGCCAGCATCATTAGCGGGGGAGGCACCGGGGAGCTGTTTTTT
CASIISGGGTGELFF
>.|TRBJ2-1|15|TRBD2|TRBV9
TGTGCCAGCAGCGCTAGCGGGAGGTGGGAGAATGAGCAGTTCTTC
CASSASGRWENEQFF
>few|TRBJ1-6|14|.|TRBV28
TGTGCCAGCAGTTTGTCCCGGCACAGTTCACCCCTCCACTTT
CASSLSRHSSPLHF
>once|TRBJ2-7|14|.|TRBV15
TGTGCCACCAGCAGTTTCGTCAGCAACTACGAGCAGTACTTC
CATSSFVSNYEQYF
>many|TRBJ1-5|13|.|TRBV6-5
TGTGCCAGCAGTTATGGTAGCAATCAGCCCCAGCATTTT
CASSYGSNQPQHF
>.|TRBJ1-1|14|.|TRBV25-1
TGTGCCAGCAGTGACGGACGGGGTTTCACTGAAGCTTTCTTT
CASSDGRGFTEAFF
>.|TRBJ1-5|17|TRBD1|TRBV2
TGTGCCAGCAGTGAAGGCGGGACAGGATTTAGCAATCAGCCCCAGCATTTT
CASSEGGTGFSNQPQHF
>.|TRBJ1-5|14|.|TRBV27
TGTGCCAGCAGTCTCCAACAGGCAAATCAGCCCCAGCATTTT
CASSLQQANQPQHF
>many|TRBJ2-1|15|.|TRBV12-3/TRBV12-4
TGTGCCAGCAGTTTCACATTCGTTCGGGGCAATGAGCAGTTCTTC
CASSFTFVRGNEQFF
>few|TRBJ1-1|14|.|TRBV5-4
TGTGCCAGCAGCTTTGGGGTATCTAACACTGAAGCTTTCTTT
CASSFGVSNTEAFF
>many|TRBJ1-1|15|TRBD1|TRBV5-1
TGCGCCAGCAGCTTGGCAGACAGGGCGAACACTGAAGCTTTCTTT
CASSLADRANTEAFF
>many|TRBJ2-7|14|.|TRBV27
TGTGCCAGCAGTTCATGGGTTATCGACTACGAGCAGTACTTC
CASSSWVIDYEQYF
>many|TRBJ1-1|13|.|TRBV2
TGTGCCAGTCGCCTTCATCGGAACACTGAAGCTTTCTTT
CASRLHRNTEAFF
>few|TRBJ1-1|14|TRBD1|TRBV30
TGTGCCTGGAGTCTGCTTACAGGGGGCGCGGGGGCTTTCTTT
CAWSLLTGGAGAFF
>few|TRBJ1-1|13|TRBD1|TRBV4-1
TGCGCCAGCAGCCCTTGGACAGGCACTGAAGCTTTCTTT
CASSPWTGTEAFF
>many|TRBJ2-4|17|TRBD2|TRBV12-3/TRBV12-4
TGTGCCAGCAGCGGACTAGCGGGAGGCCCAGGAAAAAACATTCAGTACTTC
CASSGLAGGPGKNIQYF
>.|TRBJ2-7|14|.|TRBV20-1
TGCAGTGCTAGTAGAGTCGGGGATGGTTACGAGCAGTACTTC
CSASRVGDGYEQYF
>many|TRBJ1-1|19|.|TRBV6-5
TGTGCCAGCAGTTACAACCCCGAAATAGGTCGGAGGTTGAACACTGAAGCTTTCTTT
CASSYNPEIGRRLNTEAFF
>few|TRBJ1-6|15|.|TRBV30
TGTGCCTGGAGACCCCGAGTAGCAGGCTCTTCACCCCTCCACTTT
CAWRPRVAGSSPLHF
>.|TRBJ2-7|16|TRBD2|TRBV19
TGTGCCAGTAGTCATCGCTCCGGGACTAGGACCTACGAGCAGTACTTC
CASSHRSGTRTYEQYF
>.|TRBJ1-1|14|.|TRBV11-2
TGTGCCAGCAGCGAGGCGGACATCCGCACTGAAGCTTTCTTT
CASSEADIRTEAFF
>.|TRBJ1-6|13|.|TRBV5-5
TGTGCCAGCAGCTTGGACAAGAATTCACCCCTCCACTTT
CASSLDKNSPLHF
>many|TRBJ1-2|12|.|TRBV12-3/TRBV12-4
TGTGCCAGCTTGAGGGACTACTATGGCTACACCTTC
CASLRDYYGYTF
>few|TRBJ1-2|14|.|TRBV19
TGTGCCAGTAGTATTCATCGGGACATCTATGGCTACACCTTC
CASSIHRDIYGYTF
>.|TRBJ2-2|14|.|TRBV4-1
TGCGCCAGCAGCCAAGATGACGGTTCCGGGGAGCTGTTTTTT
CASSQDDGSGELFF
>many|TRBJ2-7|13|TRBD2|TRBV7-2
TGTGCCGGGGGGGGTAGCGGCTCCTACGAGCAGTACTTC
CAGGGSGSYEQYF
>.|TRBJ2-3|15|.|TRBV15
TGTGCCACCAGCAGGACAGACCTATCCACAGATACGCAGTATTTT
CATSRTDLSTDTQYF
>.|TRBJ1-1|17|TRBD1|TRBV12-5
TGTGCTAGTGGTTTTTCCCCGGGACAGGGGGCGCGTACTGAAGCTTTCTTT
CASGFSPGQGARTEAFF